The source of this T cell receptor beta chain is a study of T cells in localized non-small cell lung cancer. General study results and limits: A higher density of T cells in blood coincided with extended overall survival. Clonality peaked in uninvolved adjacent lung rather than tumor. Across samples, adjacent lung featured a median around 55 of the top 100 tumor clones.

To note about this clone: Its target is unknown.

The J segment lost 1 base and the V segment lost 10 bases, leaving 4 bases of the junction unmatched. In germline, CDR1 is MDHEN, CDR2 SYDVKM. The CDR3 contains 13 residues. Some clones are missing from TCRdb's copy, which holds only in-frame ones; the method was immunoSEQ multiplex PCR. The table includes approximately 28,000 clones, approximately 90% detected once. The genes are TRBV28 and TRBJ2-3, with 8 bases that match TRBD1. The material sequenced was peripheral blood, taken before any cancer treatment. The receptor was derived from a female donor of 60 years or more with stage I lung adenocarcinoma. In DNA form, the CDR3 reads TGTGCCACCGGACAGGGAGGCACAGATACGCAGTATTTT. This gives the protein CATGQGGTDTQYF.